This note documents a single TCR beta chain sequence. As yet, its antigen is unknown. The CDR3 length is 15 residues. Germline V gives CDR1 LNHNV, CDR2 YYDKDF (reference sequence). The J segment lost 7 bases and the V segment lost 2 bases, leaving 9 bases of the junction unmatched. Regarding treatment: roughly 10-day PBMC culture with coronavirus spike peptide pools or control peptides (ViraFEST assay). These data are taken from a study of vaccination and CD4 T cells after COVID-19. Overall study results and limits: Of the reactive clones in convalescent patients, a median about 90% showed up only post-vaccination.

At the Johns Hopkins FTIC core, DNA taken from cultured CD4+ T cells was sequenced by way of the Oncomine TCR Beta short-read assay. Genomic DNA was drawn out of CD4+ T cells grown in culture. TCRdb reprocessed the PCR reads with MiXCR, giving one entry per CDR3 protein. The data show about 26,000 distinct CDR3 sequences, with approximately 50% seen just once and about 30% held by the top ten. The specimen comprised CD4+ T cells from blood, cultured in vitro, sampled before SARS-CoV-2 vaccination. The receptor was derived from a human donor who received a COVID-19 vaccine. This chain joins TRBV15 and TRBJ2-5, with 8 bases fitting TRBD2. DNA of the CDR3: TGTGCCACCAGCAGATTCGTAGCGGGACCCGGGACCCAGTACTTC. Protein sequence: CATSRFVAGPGTQYF.